This T cell receptor beta chain is from a study of blood T cell repertoires in COVID-19 (dated by TCRdb to about 2020). The study in broad terms: Collaborator samples came from the United States, Italy and Spain and covered acute and convalescent phases of COVID-19. The material from the prospective study consisted of cDNA or gDNA derived from T cells, B-cell-depleted T cells, or PBMCs. Deeply sampled blood TCRbeta repertoires from subjects exposed to, actively infected with, or recovered from COVID-19 were included in the dataset. The repertoires were released in a freely available public database meant as a resource for research on the immune response to SARS-CoV-2. Samples came from the ongoing ImmuneRACE study (first 160 participants) plus 1,254 subjects from 6 global collaborators. Nearly every sample came with metadata listing a de-identified subject ID, COVID-19 status, age in years and sex. Where available, HLA class I and class II types were taken from metadata supplied by the sample provider and were not determined by assay-based typing.

Broad study findings and their caveats: Clinical and demographic metadata were provided uncurated, with the amount varying by source and participant.

The collaborating institutions used their own protocols to collect whole blood in K2EDTA tubes. For TCRbeta analysis, collaborators shipped samples in one of three forms: frozen whole blood, isolated PBMCs, or DNA extracted from either of those sample types. CDR1 and CDR2 were assigned from the germline V gene as SGDLS and YYNGEE. Here V drops 4 bases and J drops 7 bases, and the junction holds 12 bases not matched to any gene. Taken from cysteine to phenylalanine, the CDR3 has 15 residues. Only the CDR3 DNA stays, 45 bases, in frame from base 1. Concerning this clone: Its antigen remains undetermined. Base qualities were left out, and no much larger clone turns up one base away.

TCRbeta CDR3 regions were amplified from genomic DNA by means of the immunoSEQ Assay, a bias-controlled multiplex PCR. The published analysis was carried out like this. Within the assay, amplification of reference gene primers was used to estimate how many nucleated cells each sample contained. To quantify the absolute abundance of each unique TCRbeta CDR3 rearrangement, sequence reads were collapsed and filtered. For each sample, productive Simpson clonality was calculated as the square root of Simpson's diversity index across productive rearrangements. The clones in this table, taken by TCRdb from immuneACCESS, are in-frame only. Not every clone is retained; where verified, under half of the shortfall comes from an unresolved V gene, and the cause of the rest is unknown. That table gives V, J and clone size, and the DNA gave D and trimming. A total of tens of thousands of clones appear in this sample, around 77% of them only once. Less than 25% of the sample lies in the top ten.

This TCR came from a man older than 75 with active or convalescent COVID-19. The sequence is built from TRBV9 and TRBJ1-1, with 8 bases aligning to TRBD1. The specimen sequenced was peripheral blood. This receptor has the CDR3 CASSPLGQGLIEAFF. DNA sequence: TGTGCCAGCAGCCCCCTCGGACAGGGCCTGATTGAAGCTTTCTTT. The entire variable domain, with the stretches around the CDR3 drawn from the reference TRBV9 and TRBJ1-1 proteins, is DSGVTQTPKHLITATGQRVTLRCSPRSGDLSVYWYQQSLDQGLQFLIQYYNGEERAKGNILERFSAQQFPDLHSELNLSSLELGDSALYFCASSPLGQGLIEAFFGQGTRLTVV.